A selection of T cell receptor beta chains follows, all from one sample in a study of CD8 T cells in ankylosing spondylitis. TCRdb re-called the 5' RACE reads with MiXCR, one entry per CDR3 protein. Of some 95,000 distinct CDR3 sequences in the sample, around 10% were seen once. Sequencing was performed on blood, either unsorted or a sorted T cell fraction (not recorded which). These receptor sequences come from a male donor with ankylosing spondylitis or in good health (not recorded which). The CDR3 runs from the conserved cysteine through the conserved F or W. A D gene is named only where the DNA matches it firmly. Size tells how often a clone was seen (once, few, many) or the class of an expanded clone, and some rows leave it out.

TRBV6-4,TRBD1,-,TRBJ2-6,TGTGCCAGCAGTGACAGCTTCCAACGGGGGACAGGGCTTGCTGGGCCCAACGTCCTGACTTTC,CASSDSFQRGTGLAGPNVLTF
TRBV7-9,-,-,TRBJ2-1,TGTGCCAGCACCGCCGGGGGTGAGCAGTTCTTC,CASTAGGEQFF
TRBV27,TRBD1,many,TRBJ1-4,TGTGCCAGCGGGAAGGGGGCCCTTGGTGAAAAACTGTTTTTT,CASGKGALGEKLFF
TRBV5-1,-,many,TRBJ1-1,TGCGCCAGCAGCTGGGGTGGGGGAGGGAACGCTGAAGCTTTCTTT,CASSWGGGGNAEAFF
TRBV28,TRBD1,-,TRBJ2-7,TGTGCCAGCGGGGACAGGAAGCAGTACTTC,CASGDRKQYF
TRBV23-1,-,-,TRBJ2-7,TGCGCCAATTTCCCGGATGAGGACTCTCAACCCTACGGGCAGTACTTC,CANFPDEDSQPYGQYF
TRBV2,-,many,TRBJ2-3,TGTGCCAGCAGTGGGCAGGGGCAGTATTTT,CASSGQGQYF
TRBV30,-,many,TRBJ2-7,TGTGCCTGGAGTGTATTGGGGGAGTGGGGCGAGCAGTACTTC,CAWSVLGEWGEQYF
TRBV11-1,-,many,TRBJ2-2,TGTGCCAGCAGCTTACTACGCAGGGGCGACACCGGGGAGCTGTTTTTT,CASSLLRRGDTGELFF
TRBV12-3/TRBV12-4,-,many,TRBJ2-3,TGTGCCAGCAGTTTAGGGGGTGCTGAAGGTGATACGCAGTATTTT,CASSLGGAEGDTQYF
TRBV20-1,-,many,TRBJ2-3,TGCACCGCGACAGGTCTTAGCACAGATACGCAGTATTTT,CTATGLSTDTQYF
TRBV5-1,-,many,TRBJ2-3,TGCGCCAGCAGCGGGGAAGGCTATTCGGGCGCAGATACGCAGTATTTT,CASSGEGYSGADTQYF
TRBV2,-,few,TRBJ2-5,TGTGCCAGCAGTGAGAGGCGGAAAGAGACCCAGTACTTC,CASSERRKETQYF
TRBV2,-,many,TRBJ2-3,TGTGCCAGCAGTGAAGGCCCTTGGACAGGAGGGGGGACAGATACGCAGTATTTT,CASSEGPWTGGGTDTQYF
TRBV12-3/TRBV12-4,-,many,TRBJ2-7,TGTGCCAGCAGTTTGAGTTTCGGTCCCTACGAGCAGTACTTC,CASSLSFGPYEQYF
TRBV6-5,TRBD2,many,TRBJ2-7,TGTGCCAGCAGTTACCACATAACTAGCGGGGGAGAACCATACGAGCAGTACTTC,CASSYHITSGGEPYEQYF
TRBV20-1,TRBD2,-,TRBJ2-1,TGCAGTGCTAGAGATGCCCAGCGGGGGGCCCAGGAGCAGTTCTTC,CSARDAQRGAQEQFF
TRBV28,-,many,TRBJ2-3,TGTGCCAGCAGTTCAAAACCCCGGCATCAGTATTTT,CASSSKPRHQYF
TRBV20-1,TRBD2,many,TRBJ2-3,TGCAGTGCTTCGCTGCAGCGGGGGGTGAAAGACACAGATACGCAGTATTTT,CSASLQRGVKDTDTQYF
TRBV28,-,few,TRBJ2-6,TGTGCCAGCACCGTGGGTGGTGGGGCCAACGTCCTGACTTTC,CASTVGGGANVLTF
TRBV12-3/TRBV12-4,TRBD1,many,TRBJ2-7,TGTGCCAGCAGACCACAGGGGGCGCAGTACGAGCAGTACTTC,CASRPQGAQYEQYF
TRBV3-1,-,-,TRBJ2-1,TGTGCCAGCAGCCCCCCATCATGGCATGAGCAGTTCTTC,CASSPPSWHEQFF
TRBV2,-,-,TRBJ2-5,TGTGCCAGCAGGAAGGCAGGGATCGCCGGAGAGACCCAGTACTTC,CASRKAGIAGETQYF
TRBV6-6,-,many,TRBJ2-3,TGTGCCAGCAGTTACTCGCGGAGCACAGATACGCAGTATTTT,CASSYSRSTDTQYF
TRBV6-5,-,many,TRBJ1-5,TGTGCCAGCAGCAGGGGCCCTCGGGTCCCCCAGCATTTT,CASSRGPRVPQHF
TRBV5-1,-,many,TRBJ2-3,TGCGCCAGCAGCCCGGGGCGGCTAGCAGATACGCAGTATTTT,CASSPGRLADTQYF
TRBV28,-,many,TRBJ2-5,TGTGCCAGCAGTTTATCACTCCCAATCGAGACCCAGTACTTC,CASSLSLPIETQYF
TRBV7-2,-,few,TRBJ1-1,TGTGCCAGCAGCTCCCAGCGTCTTGAAGCTTTCTTT,CASSSQRLEAFF
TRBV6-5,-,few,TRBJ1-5,TGTGCCAGCAGTTACTCAGGGATCCATCAGCCCCAGCATTTT,CASSYSGIHQPQHF
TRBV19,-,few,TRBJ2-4,TGTGCCAGTAGTGCCGGGGCCAAAAACATTCAGTACTTC,CASSAGAKNIQYF
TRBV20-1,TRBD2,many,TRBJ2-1,TGCAGTGCTAGAGATCTACGGGGGGGCCCCTACAATGAGCAGTTCTTC,CSARDLRGGPYNEQFF
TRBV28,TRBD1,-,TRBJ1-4,TGTGCCAGCGGACAGACAGGGGTGAGGGAAAAACTGTTTTTT,CASGQTGVREKLFF
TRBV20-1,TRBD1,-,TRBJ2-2,TGCAGTGCTAGTCCCCCCCTCGACAGGGGTAACACCGGGGAGCTGTTTTTT,CSASPPLDRGNTGELFF
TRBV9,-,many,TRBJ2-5,TGTGCCAGCAGCGTAGTGTCAGGGGCAGAGACCCAGTACTTC,CASSVVSGAETQYF
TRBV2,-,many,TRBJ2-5,TGTGCCAGCAGTGCCAAAGAGACCCAGTACTTC,CASSAKETQYF
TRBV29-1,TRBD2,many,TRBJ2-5,TGCAGCGTTGATGGAGCGGGGGCTGGGGAGACCCAGTACTTC,CSVDGAGAGETQYF
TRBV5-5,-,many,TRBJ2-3,TGTGCCAGCAGCTTACAGCCCGGGCCAGATACGCAGTATTTT,CASSLQPGPDTQYF
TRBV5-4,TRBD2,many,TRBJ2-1,TGTGCCAGCAGCCTCGGACTAGCGGGAAACAATGAGCAGTTCTTC,CASSLGLAGNNEQFF
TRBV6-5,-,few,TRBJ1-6,TGTGCCAGCGATATCAGAGGGGTTTCACCCCTCCACTTT,CASDIRGVSPLHF
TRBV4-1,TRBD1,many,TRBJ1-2,TGCGCCAGCAGCCAAGACGTACGATCAGGGGGCCTTGGCTACACCTTC,CASSQDVRSGGLGYTF
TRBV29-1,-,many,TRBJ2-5,TGCAGCGTTGTCCCCGAGGACCAAGAGACCCAGTACTTC,CSVVPEDQETQYF
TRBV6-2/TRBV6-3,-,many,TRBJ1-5,TGTGCCAGCAGTTATTGGGGAAATAGCAATCAGCCCCAGCATTTT,CASSYWGNSNQPQHF
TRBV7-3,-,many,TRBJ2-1,TGTGCCAGCAGCCCTCGGCCGACCTTTGGCTACAATGAGCAGTTCTTC,CASSPRPTFGYNEQFF
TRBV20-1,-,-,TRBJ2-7,TGCAGTGCTAGAGCGGCGGGGCCGCACTACGAGCAGTACTTC,CSARAAGPHYEQYF
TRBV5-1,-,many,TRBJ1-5,TGCGCCAGCAGCTTGGCTCAACGTAGGGGATTCAATCAGCCCCAGCATTTT,CASSLAQRRGFNQPQHF
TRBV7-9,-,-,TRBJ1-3,TGTGCCAGCAGCCCGTCGGGTGGAAACACCATATATTTT,CASSPSGGNTIYF
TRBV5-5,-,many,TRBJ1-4,TGTGCCAGCAGCTTGGGGCAATCAAAACTGTTTTTT,CASSLGQSKLFF
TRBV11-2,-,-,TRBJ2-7,TGTGCCAGCAGCTACGGTGACTACGAGCAGTACTTC,CASSYGDYEQYF
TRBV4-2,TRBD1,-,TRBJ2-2,TGTGCCAGCAGCCCCGGACACATGGACAGGGCGAACACCGGGGAGCTGTTTTTT,CASSPGHMDRANTGELFF
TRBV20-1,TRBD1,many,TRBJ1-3,TGCAGTGCTACCAGGACAGGCCTCCTCGTCTCTGGAAACACCATATATTTT,CSATRTGLLVSGNTIYF
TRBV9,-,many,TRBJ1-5,TGTGCCAGCAGCGTAGATGGCCAGGGAGGGCAGCCCCAGCATTTT,CASSVDGQGGQPQHF
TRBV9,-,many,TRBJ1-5,TGTGCCAGCAGCGTAGCAGGGACGAAGCAGCCCCAGCATTTT,CASSVAGTKQPQHF
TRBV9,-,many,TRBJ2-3,TGTGCCAGCAGCGCCACGCCAGATACGCAGTATTTT,CASSATPDTQYF